The present entry profiles one T cell receptor beta chain with its context. Its cognate antigen is unknown. Produced via immunoSEQ multiplex PCR; TCRdb's table is partial and in-frame only. The sample lists 120,000 to 150,000 clones; 80% to 90% were seen once. This entry is derived from a study of cytomegalovirus exposure and HLA in healthy donors. Study results and limitations: Listed as cytomegalovirus-associated were 150 to 200 TCR beta chains. Subsequent analysis of the 100 to 150 validation repertoires found a tendency for first-cohort TCR clusters to co-occur.

The sample was PBMCs. The origin of this receptor is a man between 18 and 35 years old in good health and CMV-seronegative.

The CDR3 DNA sequence: TGTGCCAGCAGCCCCCAGCCCGGGCAAGAGACCCAGTACTTC. It is translated as CASSPQPGQETQYF. The chain recombines TRBV7-8 with TRBJ2-5, with D hard to call. Per the germline V gene, CDR1 is SGHVS and CDR2 is FQNEAQ. The CDR3 totals 14 residues. Deletions cut 5 bases from V and 2 bases from J, with 12 bases between.